This T cell receptor beta chain was recorded in a study of shared clonotypes between healthy human individuals. Repertoires were generated with immunoSEQ multiplex PCR, while TCRdb's copy carries only in-frame clones and drops some. The table records approximately 1.9 million clones, about 93% of them present only once. The naive CD8 subset, CD45RO-negative cells positively selected for CCR7, excluded terminally differentiated effector memory CD45RA+ cells. Sequencing was done on a sample of naive CD8+ T cells from PBMCs. The sequence derives from a man aged 18 to 30 in good health. Some clones in this sample may be carry-over from other donors' samples.

This CDR3 is CASSLAPLGRVHEQYF. The CDR3 DNA is TGTGCCAGCAGTTTAGCCCCTTTGGGACGGGTACACGAGCAGTACTTC. V usage is TRBV27 and J usage is TRBJ2-7; D tentatively fits TRBD1 or TRBD2 (5 bases each). V lost 2 bases and J lost 5, with 19 bases in between. The V gene's germline CDR1 is MNHEY and CDR2 SMNVEV (reference sequence). The CDR3 has 16 amino acids.